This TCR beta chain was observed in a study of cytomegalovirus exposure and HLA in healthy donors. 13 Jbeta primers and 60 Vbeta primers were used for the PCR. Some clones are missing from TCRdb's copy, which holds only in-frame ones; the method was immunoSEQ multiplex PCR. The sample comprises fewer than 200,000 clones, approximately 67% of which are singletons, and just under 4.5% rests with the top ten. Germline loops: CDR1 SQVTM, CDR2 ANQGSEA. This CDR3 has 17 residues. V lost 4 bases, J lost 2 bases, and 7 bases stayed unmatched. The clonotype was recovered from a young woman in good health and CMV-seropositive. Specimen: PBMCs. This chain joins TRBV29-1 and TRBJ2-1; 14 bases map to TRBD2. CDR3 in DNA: TGCAGCGTTGTAGGGACTAGCGGGAGAGCGACCTACAATGAGCAGTTCTTC. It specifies CSVVGTSGRATYNEQFF.